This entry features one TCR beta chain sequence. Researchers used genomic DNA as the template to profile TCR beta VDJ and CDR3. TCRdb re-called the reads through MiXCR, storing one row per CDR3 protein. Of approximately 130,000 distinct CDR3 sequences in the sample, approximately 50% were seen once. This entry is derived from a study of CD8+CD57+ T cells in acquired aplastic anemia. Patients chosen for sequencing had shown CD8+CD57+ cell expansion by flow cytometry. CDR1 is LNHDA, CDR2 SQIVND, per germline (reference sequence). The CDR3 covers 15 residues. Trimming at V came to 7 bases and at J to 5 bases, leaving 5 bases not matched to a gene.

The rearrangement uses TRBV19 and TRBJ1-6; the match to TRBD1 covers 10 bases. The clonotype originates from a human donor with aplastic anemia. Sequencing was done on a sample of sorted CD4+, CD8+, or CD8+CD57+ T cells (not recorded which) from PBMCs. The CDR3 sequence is CASTDRGRHNSPLHF. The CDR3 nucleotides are TGTGCCAGTACTGACAGGGGGCGGCATAATTCACCCCTCCACTTT.